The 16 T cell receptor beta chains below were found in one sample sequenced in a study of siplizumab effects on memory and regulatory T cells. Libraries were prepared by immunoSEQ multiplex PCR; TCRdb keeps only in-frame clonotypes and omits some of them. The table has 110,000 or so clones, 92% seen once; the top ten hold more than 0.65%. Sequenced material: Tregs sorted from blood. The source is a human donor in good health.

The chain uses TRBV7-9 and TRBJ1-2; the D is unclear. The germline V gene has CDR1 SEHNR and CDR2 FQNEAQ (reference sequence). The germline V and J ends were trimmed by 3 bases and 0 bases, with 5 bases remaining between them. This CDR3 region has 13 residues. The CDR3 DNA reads TGTGCCAGCAGCTTTGGTGCTAACTATGGCTACACCTTC. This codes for CASSFGANYGYTF.

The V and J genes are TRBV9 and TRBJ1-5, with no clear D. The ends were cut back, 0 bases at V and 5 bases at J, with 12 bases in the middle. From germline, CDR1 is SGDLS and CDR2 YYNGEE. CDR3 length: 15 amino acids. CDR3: CASSVAGRGDQPQHF. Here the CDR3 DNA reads TGTGCCAGCAGCGTAGCTGGACGAGGTGATCAGCCCCAGCATTTT.

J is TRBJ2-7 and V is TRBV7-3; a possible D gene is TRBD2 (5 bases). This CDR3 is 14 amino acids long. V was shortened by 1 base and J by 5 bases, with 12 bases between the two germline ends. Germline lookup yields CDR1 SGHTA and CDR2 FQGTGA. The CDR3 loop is CASSLRGLLDEQYF. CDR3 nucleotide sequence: TGTGCCAGCAGCTTAAGAGGGCTATTGGACGAGCAGTACTTC.

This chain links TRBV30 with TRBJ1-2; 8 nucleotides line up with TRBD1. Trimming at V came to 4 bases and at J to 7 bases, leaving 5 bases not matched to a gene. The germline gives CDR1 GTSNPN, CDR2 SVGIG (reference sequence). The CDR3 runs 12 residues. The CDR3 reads CAWTRGPAGYTF. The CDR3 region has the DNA TGTGCCTGGACCAGGGGGCCGGCTGGCTACACCTTC.

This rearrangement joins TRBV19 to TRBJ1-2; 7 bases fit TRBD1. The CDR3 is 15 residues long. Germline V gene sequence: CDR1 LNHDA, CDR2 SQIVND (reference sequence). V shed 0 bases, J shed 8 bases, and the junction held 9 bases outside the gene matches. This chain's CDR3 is CASSIDQGGGDGYTF. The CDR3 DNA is TGTGCCAGTAGTATAGATCAAGGAGGGGGCGACGGCTACACCTTC.

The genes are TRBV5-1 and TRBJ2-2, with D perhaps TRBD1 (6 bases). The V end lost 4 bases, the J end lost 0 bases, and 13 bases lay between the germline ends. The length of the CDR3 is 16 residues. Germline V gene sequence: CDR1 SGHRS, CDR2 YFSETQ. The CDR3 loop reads CASSLTRTANTGELFF. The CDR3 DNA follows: TGCGCCAGCAGCCTCACGAGGACAGCGAACACCGGGGAGCTGTTTTTT.

The CDR3 is CASRDRGPYGYTF. The CDR3 DNA follows: TGTGCCAGTAGGGACAGGGGACCCTATGGCTACACCTTC. The chain recombines TRBV19 with TRBJ1-2; 9 nucleotides match TRBD1. The length of the CDR3 is 13 residues. Germline V gene sequence: CDR1 LNHDA, CDR2 SQIVND (reference sequence). The J segment lost 4 bases and the V segment lost 6 bases, leaving 3 bases of the junction unmatched.

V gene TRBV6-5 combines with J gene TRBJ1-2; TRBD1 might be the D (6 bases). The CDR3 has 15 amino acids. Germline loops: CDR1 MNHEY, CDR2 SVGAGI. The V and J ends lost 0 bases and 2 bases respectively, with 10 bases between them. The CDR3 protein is CASSYSVQGNYGYTF. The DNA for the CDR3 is TGTGCCAGCAGTTACTCGGTACAGGGCAACTATGGCTACACCTTC.

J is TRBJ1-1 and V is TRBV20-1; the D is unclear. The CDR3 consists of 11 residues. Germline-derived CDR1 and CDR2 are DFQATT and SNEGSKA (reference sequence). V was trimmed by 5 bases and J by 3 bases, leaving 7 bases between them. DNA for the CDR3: TGCAGTGCTGAGGAGGACACTGAAGCTTTCTTT. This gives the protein CSAEEDTEAFF.

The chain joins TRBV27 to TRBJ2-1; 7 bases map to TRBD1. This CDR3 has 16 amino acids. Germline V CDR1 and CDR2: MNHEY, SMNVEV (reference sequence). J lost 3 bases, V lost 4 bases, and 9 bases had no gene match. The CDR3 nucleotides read TGTGCCAGCAGTTCATCGAACAGGGGAAACTACAATGAGCAGTTCTTC. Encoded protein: CASSSSNRGNYNEQFF.

CDR3 sequence: CSAETGGSTGEQYF. The DNA for the CDR3 is TGCAGCGCCGAGACTGGGGGTTCTACGGGCGAGCAGTACTTC. V gene TRBV29-1 combines with J gene TRBJ2-7; D is possibly TRBD1 or TRBD2 (5 bases each). CDR3 length equals 14 residues. The germline V gene has CDR1 SQVTM and CDR2 ANQGSEA. V was cut by 7 bases and J by 6 bases, with 22 bases left in between.

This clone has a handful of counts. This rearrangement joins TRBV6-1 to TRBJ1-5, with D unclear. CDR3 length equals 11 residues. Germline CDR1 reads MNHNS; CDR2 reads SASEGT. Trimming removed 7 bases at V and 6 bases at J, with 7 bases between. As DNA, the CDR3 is TGTGCCAGCACTTCCGGTCAGCCCCAGCATTTT. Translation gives CASTSGQPQHF.

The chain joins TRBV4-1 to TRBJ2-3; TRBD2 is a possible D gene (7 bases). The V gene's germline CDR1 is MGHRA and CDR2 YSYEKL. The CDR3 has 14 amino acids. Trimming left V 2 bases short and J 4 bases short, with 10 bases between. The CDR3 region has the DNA TGCGCCAGCAGCCAACGGGGGGCCCCAGATACGCAGTATTTT. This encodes CASSQRGAPDTQYF.

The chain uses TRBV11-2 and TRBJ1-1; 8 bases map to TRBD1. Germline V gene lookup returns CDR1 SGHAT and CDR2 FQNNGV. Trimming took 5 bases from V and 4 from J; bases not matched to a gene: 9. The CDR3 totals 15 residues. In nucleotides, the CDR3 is TGTGCCAGCAGCCTTCAGGGGGCTTGGACCACTGAAGCTTTCTTT. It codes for CASSLQGAWTTEAFF.

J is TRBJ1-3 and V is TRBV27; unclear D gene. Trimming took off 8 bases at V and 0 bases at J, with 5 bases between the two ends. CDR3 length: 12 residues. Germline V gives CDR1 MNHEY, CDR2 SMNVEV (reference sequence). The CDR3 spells CASGISGNTIYF. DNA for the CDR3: TGTGCCAGCGGAATCTCTGGAAACACCATATATTTT.

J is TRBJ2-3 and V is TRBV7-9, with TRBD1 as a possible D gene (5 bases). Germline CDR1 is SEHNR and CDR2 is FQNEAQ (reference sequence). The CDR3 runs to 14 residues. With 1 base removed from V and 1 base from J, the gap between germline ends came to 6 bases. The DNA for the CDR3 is TGTGCCAGCAGCTTAGTAGGGGGCACAGATACGCAGTATTTT. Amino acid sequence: CASSLVGGTDTQYF. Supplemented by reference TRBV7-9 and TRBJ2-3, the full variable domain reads DTGVSQNPRHKITKRGQNVTFRCDPISEHNRLYWYRQTLGQGPEFLTYFQNEAQLEKSRLLSDRFSAERPKGSFSTLEIQRTEQGDSAMYLCASSLVGGTDTQYFGPGTRLTVL.